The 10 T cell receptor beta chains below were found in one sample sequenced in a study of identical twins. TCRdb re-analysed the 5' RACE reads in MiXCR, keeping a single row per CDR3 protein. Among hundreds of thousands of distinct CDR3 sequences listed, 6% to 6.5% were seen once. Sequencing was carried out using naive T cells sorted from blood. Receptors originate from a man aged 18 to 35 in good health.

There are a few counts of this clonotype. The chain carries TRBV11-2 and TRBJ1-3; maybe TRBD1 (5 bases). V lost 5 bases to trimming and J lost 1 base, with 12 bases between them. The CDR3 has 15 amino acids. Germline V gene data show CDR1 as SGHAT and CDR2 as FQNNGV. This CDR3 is CASSAHTGSGNTIYF. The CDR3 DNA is TGTGCCAGCAGCGCTCATACAGGTTCTGGAAACACCATATATTTT.

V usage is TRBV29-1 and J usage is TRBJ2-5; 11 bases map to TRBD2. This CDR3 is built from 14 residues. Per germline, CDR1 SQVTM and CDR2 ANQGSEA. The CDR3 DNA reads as TGCATAGGTCTAGCGGGAGGCAGAGGGGAGACCCAGTACTTC. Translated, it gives CIGLAGGRGETQYF.

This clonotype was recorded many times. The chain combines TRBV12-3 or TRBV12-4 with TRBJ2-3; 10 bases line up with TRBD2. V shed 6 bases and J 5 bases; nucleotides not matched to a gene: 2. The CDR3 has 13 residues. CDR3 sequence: CASRPSGRDTQYF. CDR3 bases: TGTGCCAGCAGGCCTAGCGGGAGAGATACGCAGTATTTT.

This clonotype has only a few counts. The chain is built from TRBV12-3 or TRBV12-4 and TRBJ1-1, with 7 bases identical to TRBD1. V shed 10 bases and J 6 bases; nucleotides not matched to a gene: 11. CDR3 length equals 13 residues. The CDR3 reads CAMLRQGDAEAFF. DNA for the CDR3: TGTGCCATGCTGAGACAGGGCGACGCTGAAGCTTTCTTT.

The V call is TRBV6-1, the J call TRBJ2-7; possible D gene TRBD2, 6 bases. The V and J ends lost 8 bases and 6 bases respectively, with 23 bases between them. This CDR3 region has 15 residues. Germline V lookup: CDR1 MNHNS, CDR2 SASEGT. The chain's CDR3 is CASPVRLVVGSEQYF. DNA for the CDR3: TGTGCCAGCCCGGTACGACTAGTGGTGGGCTCCGAGCAGTACTTC.

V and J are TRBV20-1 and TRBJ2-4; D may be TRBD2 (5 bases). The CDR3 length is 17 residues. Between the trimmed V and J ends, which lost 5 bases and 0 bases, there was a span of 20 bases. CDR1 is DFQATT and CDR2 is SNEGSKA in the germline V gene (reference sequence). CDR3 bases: TGCAGTGCTCCCATCGTGGTGGCGGGTTTAGCCAAAAACATTCAGTACTTC. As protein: CSAPIVVAGLAKNIQYF.

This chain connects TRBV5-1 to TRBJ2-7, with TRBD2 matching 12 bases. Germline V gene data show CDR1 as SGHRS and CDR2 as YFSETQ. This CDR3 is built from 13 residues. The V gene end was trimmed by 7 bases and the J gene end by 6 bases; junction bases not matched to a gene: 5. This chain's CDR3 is CASRGGLAGEQYV. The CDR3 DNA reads TGCGCCAGCCGGGGGGGACTAGCGGGCGAGCAGTACGTC.

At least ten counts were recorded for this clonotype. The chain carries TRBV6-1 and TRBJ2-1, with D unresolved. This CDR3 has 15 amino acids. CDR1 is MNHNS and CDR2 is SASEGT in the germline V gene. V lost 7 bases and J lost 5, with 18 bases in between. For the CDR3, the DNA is TGTGCCAGCAATCTGGCCTATACCACAAACAATGAGCAGTTCTTC. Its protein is CASNLAYTTNNEQFF.

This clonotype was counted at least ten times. The CDR3 DNA sequence: TGCGCCAGCAGCCAAGTTACGGGGAGCTCCTACGAGCAGTACTTC. It yields the protein CASSQVTGSSYEQYF. The chain carries TRBV4-3 and TRBJ2-7; D is perhaps TRBD2 (5 bases). The CDR3 extends over 15 amino acids. Trimming stripped 1 base from V and 0 bases from J, with 10 bases between. From germline, CDR1 is LGHNA and CDR2 YSLEER.

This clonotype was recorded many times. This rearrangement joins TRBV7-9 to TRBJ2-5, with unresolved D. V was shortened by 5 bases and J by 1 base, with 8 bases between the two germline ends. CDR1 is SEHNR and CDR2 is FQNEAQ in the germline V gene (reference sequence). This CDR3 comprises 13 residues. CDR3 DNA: TGTGCCAGCAGCCGAGTCACCCAAGAGACCCAGTACTTC. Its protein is CASSRVTQETQYF.